The 20 T cell receptor beta chains presented below share a single source sample, sequenced in a study of blood T cell repertoires in COVID-19. TCRdb keeps only in-frame clones here, not all; method: immunoSEQ multiplex PCR. In the table there are about 80,000 clones, 91% of which are singletons. The sequenced material came from peripheral blood. The receptors were gathered from a woman aged 45-59 years in a cohort sampled during active COVID-19.

This chain links TRBV15 with TRBJ2-5, with D uncertain. This CDR3 has 15 amino acids. From germline, CDR1 is LNHNV and CDR2 YYDKDF (reference sequence). V lost 0 bases and J 4 bases, leaving 12 bases between the germline ends. The CDR3 region has the DNA TGTGCCACCAGCAGAGAACGAACTGCGGTAGAGACCCAGTACTTC. Translated: CATSRERTAVETQYF. Supplemented by reference TRBV15 and TRBJ2-5, the full variable domain reads DAMVIQNPRYQVTQFGKPVTLSCSQTLNHNVMYWYQQKSSQAPKLLFHYYDKDFNNEADTPDNFQSRRPNTSFCFLDIRSPGLGDTAMYLCATSRERTAVETQYFGPGTRLLVL.

This chain joins TRBV30 and TRBJ1-3; 7 bases map to TRBD1. Germline assignment: CDR1 GTSNPN and CDR2 SVGIG (reference sequence). This CDR3 contains 15 residues. The V and J ends lost 0 bases and 7 bases, in that order; junction bases with no gene match: 9. The CDR3 sequence is CAWSVTTGIRNTIYF. CDR3 in DNA: TGTGCCTGGAGTGTAACGACAGGGATTAGGAACACCATATATTTT.

The chain combines TRBV19 with TRBJ1-1; 7 nucleotides match TRBD1. Trimming took 6 bases from V and 6 from J; bases not matched to a gene: 7. Germline loops: CDR1 LNHDA, CDR2 SQIVND (reference sequence). The CDR3 length is 13 residues. In DNA form, the CDR3 reads TGTGCCAGTAGGTTGACAGGGAATTCTGAAGCTTTCTTT. Protein product: CASRLTGNSEAFF.

J is TRBJ1-2 and V is TRBV28, with a possible D match to TRBD1 (5 bases). CDR1 is MDHEN, CDR2 SYDVKM, per germline. V dropped 5 bases and J dropped 4 bases, with 14 bases sitting between them. The CDR3 covers 14 residues. CDR3 bases: TGTGCCAGCAGTACCTTGACAGTTGCCTATGGCTACACCTTC. Its protein is CASSTLTVAYGYTF.

This clone was seen only a few times. This chain joins TRBV18 and TRBJ1-5; no firm D call. This CDR3 contains 16 residues. V was pared by 2 bases and J by 2 bases, with 13 bases between. Per germline, CDR1 KGHSH and CDR2 LQKENI. As DNA, the CDR3 is TGTGCCAGCTCACCAGATCGGGCCGGGGGCAATCAGCCCCAGCATTTT. Its protein product is CASSPDRAGGNQPQHF.

The chain employs TRBV7-8 and TRBJ1-2; 7 bases map to TRBD1. The length of the CDR3 is 15 residues. V dropped 1 base and J dropped 4; count of bases not matched to a gene: 6. The germline gives CDR1 SGHVS, CDR2 FQNEAQ. CDR3 nucleotides: TGTGCCAGCAGCTTAGGGGACACAGGGGCCTATGGCTACACCTTC. Translating it yields CASSLGDTGAYGYTF.

The genes are TRBV28 and TRBJ1-1; no clear D gene. The CDR3 has 16 amino acids. Between the trimmed V and J ends, which lost 7 bases and 0 bases, there was a span of 18 bases. The germline gives CDR1 MDHEN, CDR2 SYDVKM. Written as DNA, the CDR3 is TGTGCCAGCACCCCTTTAAGGACTAACATGAACACTGAAGCTTTCTTT. The encoded protein is CASTPLRTNMNTEAFF.

This chain connects TRBV11-2 to TRBJ2-2; 7 bases fit TRBD1. Germline V gene sequence: CDR1 SGHAT, CDR2 FQNNGV. The junction had 4 bases not matched to a gene; V was cut back by 6 bases and J by 0 bases. The CDR3 consists of 15 residues. CDR3 residues: CASRRTGSNTGELFF. The CDR3 bases are TGTGCCAGCAGAAGGACAGGTTCGAACACCGGGGAGCTGTTTTTT.

The chain has TRBV5-4 and TRBJ2-3, with 9 bases identical to TRBD2. V lost 0 bases, J lost 9 bases, and 11 bases stayed unmatched. The CDR3 sequence is 16 residues long. Per germline, CDR1 SGHNT and CDR2 YYREEE (reference sequence). CDR3 protein: CASSLEGTVAGGTQYF. Written as DNA, the CDR3 is TGTGCCAGCAGCTTGGAGGGTACAGTTGCGGGAGGGACGCAGTATTTT.

The rearrangement joins TRBV18 to TRBJ1-2; 9 bases are shared with TRBD1. Germline CDR1 KGHSH, CDR2 LQKENI. CDR3 length: 15 amino acids. V lost 3 bases to trimming and J lost 8 bases; unmatched junction nucleotides: 10. This CDR3 is CASSPAGGTGNGYTF. CDR3 DNA: TGTGCCAGCTCACCTGCCGGCGGGACAGGGAACGGCTACACCTTC.

The chain carries TRBV6-1 and TRBJ1-6; D remains ambiguous. The CDR3 has 15 residues. Germline CDR1 MNHNS, CDR2 SASEGT. V was pared by 3 bases and J by 9 bases, with 15 bases between. The CDR3 here is CASSEERRGGSPLHF. In DNA, the CDR3 is TGTGCCAGCAGTGAGGAGAGGAGAGGTGGTTCACCCCTCCACTTT.

This sequence joins TRBV28 and TRBJ2-1; maybe TRBD2 (6 bases). The V gene's germline CDR1 is MDHEN and CDR2 SYDVKM. The CDR3 totals 15 residues. Trimming shortened V by 6 bases and J by 1 base, and 13 bases separated the two germline ends. For the CDR3, the DNA is TGTGCCAGCAGCCCAGGCGGGGAATCCTACAATGAGCAGTTCTTC. Protein sequence: CASSPGGESYNEQFF.

The genes are TRBV6-1 and TRBJ2-3; possibly TRBD2 for D (6 bases). Germline CDR1 reads MNHNS; CDR2 reads SASEGT. V dropped 0 bases and J dropped 8 bases, with 12 bases sitting between them. CDR3 length equals 14 residues. Written as DNA, the CDR3 is TGTGCCAGCAGTGAAGCGGGGACTTTTGTTACGCAGTATTTT. This translates into CASSEAGTFVTQYF.

The chain combines TRBV4-2 with TRBJ2-1; D possibly corresponds to TRBD2 (7 bases). The CDR3 spans 16 residues. CDR1 is LGHNA, CDR2 YNFKEQ, per germline. Trimming pared 0 bases from V and 7 bases from J, leaving 16 bases between. The CDR3 sequence is CASSQDRGGARNEQFF. In DNA, the CDR3 is TGTGCCAGCAGCCAAGATCGAGGGGGGGCCAGGAATGAGCAGTTCTTC.

This sequence joins TRBV12-3 or TRBV12-4 and TRBJ2-7, with a possible D match to TRBD1 (5 bases). The CDR3 has 13 amino acids. Trimming stripped 1 base from V and 2 bases from J, with 6 bases between. The CDR3 bases are TGTGCCAGCAGTTTAGGACAGACCTACGAGCAGTACTTC. Protein: CASSLGQTYEQYF.

The V gene is TRBV3-1 (or the pseudogene TRBV3-2), the J gene TRBJ1-1; no clear D gene. The germline V gene encodes CDR1 LGHDT and CDR2 YNNKEL (reference sequence). The CDR3 length is 14 residues. With 2 bases removed from V and 5 bases from J, the gap between germline ends came to 12 bases. CDR3 residues: CASSQTRGRTEAFF. CDR3 DNA: TGTGCCAGCAGCCAAACTAGAGGTCGGACTGAAGCTTTCTTT.

The CDR3 reads CAWSGFGTGSQPQHF. CDR3 sequence (DNA): TGTGCCTGGAGTGGCTTCGGGACAGGGTCTCAGCCCCAGCATTTT. The V and J genes are TRBV30 and TRBJ1-5; 9 nucleotides match TRBD1. The CDR3 is 15 residues long. Germline V gene sequence: CDR1 GTSNPN, CDR2 SVGIG (reference sequence). Trimming removed 1 base from V and 6 bases from J; junction bases left unmatched: 7.

This chain links TRBV7-3 with TRBJ2-1, with D possibly TRBD2 on 6 matching bases. The CDR3 has 14 amino acids. Germline-derived CDR1 and CDR2 are SGHTA and FQGTGA. V lost 2 bases and J lost 12, with 17 bases in between. This chain's CDR3 is CASSLFGETSLQFF. As DNA, the CDR3 is TGTGCCAGCAGCTTATTCGGGGAAACTAGCTTGCAGTTCTTC.

The rearrangement links TRBV4-1 to TRBJ1-4; the match to TRBD1 covers 10 bases. The germline V gene has CDR1 MGHRA and CDR2 YSYEKL. The V gene end was trimmed by 4 bases and the J gene end by 5 bases; junction bases not matched to a gene: 10. The CDR3 is 17 residues long. CDR3 sequence: CASSPRDRGPLNEKLFF. In DNA form, the CDR3 reads TGCGCCAGCAGCCCCCGGGACAGGGGTCCCCTAAATGAAAAACTGTTTTTT.

The chain joins TRBV5-1 to TRBJ2-5; tentatively, D is TRBD1 (6 bases). Trimming shortened V by 0 bases and J by 5 bases, and 14 bases separated the two germline ends. Germline CDR1 reads SGHRS; CDR2 reads YFSETQ. CDR3 length: 15 amino acids. The DNA of the CDR3 is TGCGCCAGCAGCTTGGGTGACAGGCCGCGGGAGACCCAGTACTTC. Protein sequence: CASSLGDRPRETQYF.